The entry below describes one T cell receptor beta chain. The junction had 6 bases not matched to a gene; V was cut back by 3 bases and J by 9 bases. From germline, CDR1 is LGHDT and CDR2 YNNKEL (reference sequence). CDR3 length equals 15 residues. The entry originates in a study of blood T cell repertoires in COVID-19. Overall study: Both acute and convalescent COVID-19 samples were obtained from the United States, Italy and Spain. Sources were T cells, B-cell-depleted T cells, or PBMCs; the material itself was cDNA or gDNA.

This table comes from immunoSEQ multiplex PCR, and its TCRdb copy is limited to in-frame clones, with some not included. The data show around 37,000 clones, roughly 87% seen once. Sequencing input: peripheral blood. The TCR was taken from a man in his fifties or sixties with active or convalescent COVID-19. The rearrangement joins TRBV3-1 (or the pseudogene TRBV3-2) to TRBJ1-6, with 9 bases identical to TRBD1. The CDR3 protein is CASSHPGQGISPLHF. The DNA of the CDR3 is TGTGCCAGCAGCCACCCGGGACAGGGTATTTCACCCCTCCACTTT.